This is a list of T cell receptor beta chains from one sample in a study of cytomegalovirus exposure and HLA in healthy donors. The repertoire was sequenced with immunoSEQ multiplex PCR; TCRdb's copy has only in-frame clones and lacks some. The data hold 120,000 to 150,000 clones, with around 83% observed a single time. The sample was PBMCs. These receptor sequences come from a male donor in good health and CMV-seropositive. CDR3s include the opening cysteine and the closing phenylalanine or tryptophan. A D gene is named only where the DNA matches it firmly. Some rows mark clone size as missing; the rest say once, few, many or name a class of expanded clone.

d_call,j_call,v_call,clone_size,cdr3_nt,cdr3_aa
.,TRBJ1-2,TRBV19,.,TGTGCCAGTAGTATTTTAGTCGCTAACTATGGCTACACCTTC,CASSILVANYGYTF
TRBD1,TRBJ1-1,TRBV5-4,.,TGTGCCAGCAGCTCTCCCGGGACAGGGGGCACTGAAGCTTTCTTT,CASSSPGTGGTEAFF
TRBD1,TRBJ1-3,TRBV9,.,TGTGCCAGCAGCCCTCACCTGGGACAGAAGGTGGGAAACACCATATATTTT,CASSPHLGQKVGNTIYF
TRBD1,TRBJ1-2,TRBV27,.,TGTGCCAGCAGTTTGACAGGGTACTATGGCTACACCTTC,CASSLTGYYGYTF
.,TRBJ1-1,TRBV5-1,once,TGCGCCAGCAGCTTACAGGGTGATGGCACTGAAGCTTTCTTT,CASSLQGDGTEAFF
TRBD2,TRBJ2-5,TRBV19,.,TGTGCCAGTAGTATCGGGACTAGCGGGAGTGAGACCCAGTACTTC,CASSIGTSGSETQYF
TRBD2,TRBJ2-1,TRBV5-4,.,TGTGCCAGCAGCTCGCGACTAGCGGGGGGATACAATGAGCAGTTCTTC,CASSSRLAGGYNEQFF
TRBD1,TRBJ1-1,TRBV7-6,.,TGTGCCAGCAGCTTAGCGGAGACAGGGGGCCCGAACACTGAAGCTTTCTTT,CASSLAETGGPNTEAFF
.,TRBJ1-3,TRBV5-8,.,TGTGCCAGCAGCTTCTTGGTCAGGGACTCTGGAAACACCATATATTTT,CASSFLVRDSGNTIYF
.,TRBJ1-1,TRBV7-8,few,TGTGCCAGCAGCTTAGTGGGGGGTCCACATACTATGAACACTGAAGCTTTCTTT,CASSLVGGPHTMNTEAFF
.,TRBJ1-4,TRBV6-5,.,TGTGCCAGCAGTTACTCGCGACTACGGGGAGAAAAACTGTTTTTT,CASSYSRLRGEKLFF
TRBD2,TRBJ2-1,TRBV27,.,TGTGCCAGCAGTGTAGGACTAGCGGTTAGGAACAATGAGCAGTTCTTC,CASSVGLAVRNNEQFF
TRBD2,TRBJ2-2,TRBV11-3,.,TGTGCCAGCAGCTCTATCGGACTAGCGGGACACACCGGGGAGCTGTTTTTT,CASSSIGLAGHTGELFF
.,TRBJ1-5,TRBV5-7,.,TGTGCCAGCAGCTTTCTCCCAGACAAATACAATCAGCCCCAGCATTTT,CASSFLPDKYNQPQHF
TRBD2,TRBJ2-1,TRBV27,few,TGTGCCAGCAGTTCGGGACTAGCGGGGGGGACCAATGAGCAGTTCTTC,CASSSGLAGGTNEQFF
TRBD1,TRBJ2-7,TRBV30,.,TGTGCCTGGTCTCGGACAGGACAATACGAGCAGTACTTC,CAWSRTGQYEQYF
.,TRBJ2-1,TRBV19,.,TGTGCCACCACCGTTGGGCCTACCACCTACAATGAGCAGTTCTTC,CATTVGPTTYNEQFF
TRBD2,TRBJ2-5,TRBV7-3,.,TGTGCCAGCAGCTCGCCACTAGCGGGGGGGTCAGAGACCCAGTACTTC,CASSSPLAGGSETQYF
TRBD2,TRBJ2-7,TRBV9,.,TGTGCCAGCAGCGTATTTAGCGGGAGTGGCTACGAGCAGTACTTC,CASSVFSGSGYEQYF
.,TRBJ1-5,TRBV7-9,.,TGTGCCAGCGGCCCGGCGGGGGAGGAGAATCAGCCCCAGCATTTT,CASGPAGEENQPQHF
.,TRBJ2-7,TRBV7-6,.,TGTGCCAGCAGCCCCCAGGCGGGTGGGTACGAGCAGTACTTC,CASSPQAGGYEQYF
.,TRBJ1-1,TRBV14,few,TGTGCCAGCAGCCAAGATGCACCGGGCACTGAAGCTTTCTTT,CASSQDAPGTEAFF
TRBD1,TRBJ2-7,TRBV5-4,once,TGTGCCAGCAGCTCCAGGACAGGGCCTGGTGAGCAGTACTTC,CASSSRTGPGEQYF
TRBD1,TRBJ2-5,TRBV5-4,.,TGTGCCAGCAGCTTGGACAGGGGAGAGACCCAGTACTTC,CASSLDRGETQYF
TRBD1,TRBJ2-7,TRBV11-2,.,TGTGCCAGCAGTCCTCCGGGACAGAGTTCAGGGGAGCAGTACTTC,CASSPPGQSSGEQYF
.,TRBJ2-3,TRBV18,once,TGTGCCAGCTCCCCGGCCCTCAACAGGCCTAATACGCAGTATTTT,CASSPALNRPNTQYF
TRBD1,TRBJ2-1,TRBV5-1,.,TGCGCCAGCAGAAGGGGACAGGTGGAATACAATGAGCAGTTCTTC,CASRRGQVEYNEQFF
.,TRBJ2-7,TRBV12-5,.,TGTGCTAGTGGTTTCACAGCTCTCCACGAGCAGTACTTC,CASGFTALHEQYF
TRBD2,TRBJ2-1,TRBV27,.,TGTGCCAGCACCTCCATAGCGGGAGATAGTGGTGAGCAGTTCTTC,CASTSIAGDSGEQFF
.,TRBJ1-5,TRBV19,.,TGTGCCAGTAGTATGGGGGGGGCTAGTCAGCCCCAGCATTTT,CASSMGGASQPQHF
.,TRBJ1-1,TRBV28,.,TGTGCCAGCCCCTCCCAGGGGAAGAACACTGAAGCTTTCTTT,CASPSQGKNTEAFF
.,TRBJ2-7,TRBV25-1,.,TGTGCCACCAGGTCCTCTGCCTACGAGCAGTACTTC,CATRSSAYEQYF
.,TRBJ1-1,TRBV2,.,TGTGCCAGCAGTGGATCCCTTAGAGACACTGAAGCTTTCTTT,CASSGSLRDTEAFF
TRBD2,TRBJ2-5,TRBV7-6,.,TGTGCCAGCAGCTTACCGGGGGCGGGAGGTGAGACCCAGTACTTC,CASSLPGAGGETQYF
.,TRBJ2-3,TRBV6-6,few,TGTGCCAGCAGTACCACTGGTCCCTGGAGCACAGATACGCAGTATTTT,CASSTTGPWSTDTQYF
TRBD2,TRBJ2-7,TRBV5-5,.,TGTGCCAGCAGCTTGGCCGTTGGGACTAGCGGATTATACGAGCAGTACTTC,CASSLAVGTSGLYEQYF
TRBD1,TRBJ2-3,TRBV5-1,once,TGCGCCAGCACCGGGACAGGTACAGATACGCAGTATTTT,CASTGTGTDTQYF